These T cell receptor beta chains were read from a single sample in a study of early T cells in non-severe SARS-CoV-2 infection. TCRdb passed the 5' RACE reads through MiXCR, listing each CDR3 protein once. The data contain under 80,000 distinct CDR3 sequences, 11% of them singletons. Sequenced material: whole blood. All receptors come from an adult who was a healthcare worker with PCR-confirmed SARS-CoV-2 infection or an uninfected control (not recorded which). The CDR3 runs from the conserved cysteine through the conserved F or W. The order of the fields is V gene, clone size, D gene, J gene, CDR3 protein, CDR3 DNA. D genes are given only for firm matches. Where a row states a size, it is once, few, many or the class of an expanded clone; other rows omit it.

v_gene: TRBV29-1; abundance: .; d_gene: .; j_gene: TRBJ2-2; CDR3aa: CSARLLGSSTGELFF; CDR3nt: TGCAGCGCCCGCTTACTCGGGTCGAGCACCGGGGAGCTGTTTTTT
v_gene: TRBV6-6; abundance: many; d_gene: .; j_gene: TRBJ1-5; CDR3aa: CASSPHSGEAGNQPQHF; CDR3nt: TGTGCCAGCAGTCCACACTCAGGGGAGGCCGGCAATCAGCCCCAGCATTTT
v_gene: TRBV10-1; abundance: many; d_gene: TRBD2; j_gene: TRBJ2-1; CDR3aa: CASSYGLAGLEQFF; CDR3nt: TGCGCCAGCAGTTATGGACTAGCGGGGCTTGAGCAGTTCTTC
v_gene: TRBV7-2; abundance: few; d_gene: .; j_gene: TRBJ2-7; CDR3aa: CASSLQGLSYEQYF; CDR3nt: TGTGCCAGCAGCTTGCAGGGCCTCTCCTACGAGCAGTACTTC
v_gene: TRBV4-1; abundance: few; d_gene: TRBD2; j_gene: TRBJ2-7; CDR3aa: CASSQPGLAGGATYEQYF; CDR3nt: TGCGCCAGCAGCCAGCCCGGACTAGCGGGAGGTGCTACCTACGAGCAGTACTTC
v_gene: TRBV6-1; abundance: many; d_gene: .; j_gene: TRBJ1-6; CDR3aa: CASSEPGWDNSPLHF; CDR3nt: TGTGCCAGCAGTGAACCGGGGTGGGATAATTCACCCCTCCACTTT
v_gene: TRBV9; abundance: many; d_gene: TRBD2; j_gene: TRBJ2-3; CDR3aa: CASSVPQGLADTDTQYF; CDR3nt: TGTGCCAGCAGCGTGCCCCAGGGACTAGCGGACACAGATACGCAGTATTTT
v_gene: TRBV28; abundance: many; d_gene: TRBD2; j_gene: TRBJ2-7; CDR3aa: CASSRTSGRGEYF; CDR3nt: TGTGCCAGCAGTCGGACTAGCGGGAGAGGGGAGTACTTC
v_gene: TRBV19; abundance: many; d_gene: .; j_gene: TRBJ2-7; CDR3aa: CASSLTGASSYEQYF; CDR3nt: TGTGCCAGTAGCCTAACCGGGGCAAGCTCCTACGAGCAGTACTTC
v_gene: TRBV11-2; abundance: many; d_gene: TRBD2; j_gene: TRBJ2-5; CDR3aa: CASSSNVGAGEGAVETQYF; CDR3nt: TGTGCCAGCAGCTCCAATGTCGGAGCGGGAGAGGGCGCGGTAGAGACCCAGTACTTC
v_gene: TRBV20-1; abundance: many; d_gene: TRBD1; j_gene: TRBJ1-5; CDR3aa: CSATTGGVQPQHF; CDR3nt: TGCAGTGCCACCACAGGGGGAGTTCAGCCCCAGCATTTT
v_gene: TRBV12-3/TRBV12-4; abundance: many; d_gene: .; j_gene: TRBJ1-5; CDR3aa: CASSPGLIGNSNQPQHF; CDR3nt: TGTGCCAGCAGCCCGGGACTGATAGGGAACAGCAATCAGCCCCAGCATTTT
v_gene: TRBV7-7; abundance: many; d_gene: .; j_gene: TRBJ2-5; CDR3aa: CASSLGAGNQETQYF; CDR3nt: TGTGCTAGCAGCTTAGGGGCAGGGAATCAAGAGACCCAGTACTTC
v_gene: TRBV7-3; abundance: many; d_gene: TRBD1; j_gene: TRBJ2-2; CDR3aa: CASSPTGGGTGELFF; CDR3nt: TGTGCCAGCAGCCCAACAGGGGGCGGCACCGGGGAGCTGTTTTTT
v_gene: TRBV6-1; abundance: many; d_gene: .; j_gene: TRBJ1-2; CDR3aa: CASSPGQGVNYGYTF; CDR3nt: TGTGCCAGCAGTCCCGGGCAGGGCGTTAACTATGGCTACACCTTC
v_gene: TRBV12-3/TRBV12-4; abundance: .; d_gene: TRBD1; j_gene: TRBJ2-3; CDR3aa: CASRLGQGADTQYF; CDR3nt: TGTGCCAGCAGACTAGGACAGGGGGCAGATACGCAGTATTTT
v_gene: TRBV6-1; abundance: many; d_gene: .; j_gene: TRBJ2-5; CDR3aa: CASSERAETQYF; CDR3nt: TGTGCCAGCAGTGAAAGGGCCGAGACCCAGTACTTC
v_gene: TRBV29-1; abundance: .; d_gene: .; j_gene: TRBJ2-1; CDR3aa: CSVEMRVPLF; CDR3nt: TGCAGCGTTGAGATGCGGGTACCACTCTTC
v_gene: TRBV4-2; abundance: .; d_gene: .; j_gene: TRBJ2-1; CDR3aa: CASRGYPVQGEQFF; CDR3nt: TGTGCCAGCAGAGGGTACCCGGTTCAGGGTGAGCAGTTCTTC
v_gene: TRBV12-3/TRBV12-4; abundance: many; d_gene: .; j_gene: TRBJ2-4; CDR3aa: CASSWSGVKTDIQYF; CDR3nt: TGTGCCAGCAGTTGGTCGGGCGTGAAGACGGACATTCAGTACTTC
v_gene: TRBV7-8; abundance: many; d_gene: .; j_gene: TRBJ2-5; CDR3aa: CASSPPGASGMNF; CDR3nt: TGTGCCAGCAGCCCCCCAGGGGCCTCCGGGATGAACTTC
v_gene: TRBV19; abundance: .; d_gene: .; j_gene: TRBJ1-5; CDR3aa: CASSIGQNSNQPQHF; CDR3nt: TGTGCCAGTAGTATTGGTCAGAATAGCAATCAGCCCCAGCATTTT
v_gene: TRBV7-2; abundance: .; d_gene: .; j_gene: TRBJ2-4; CDR3aa: CASSLNGLAKNIQYF; CDR3nt: TGTGCCAGCAGCTTAAATGGACTAGCCAAAAACATTCAGTACTTC
v_gene: TRBV11-2; abundance: many; d_gene: .; j_gene: TRBJ2-7; CDR3aa: CASSFKGSGYEQYF; CDR3nt: TGTGCCAGCAGCTTTAAGGGGTCCGGTTACGAGCAGTACTTC
v_gene: TRBV20-1; abundance: many; d_gene: .; j_gene: TRBJ2-1; CDR3aa: CSASDGVGIGNEQFF; CDR3nt: TGCAGTGCTAGCGACGGGGTTGGTATAGGCAATGAGCAGTTCTTC
v_gene: TRBV13; abundance: many; d_gene: TRBD1; j_gene: TRBJ2-1; CDR3aa: CASSDPGTAPHEQFF; CDR3nt: TGTGCCAGCAGCGACCCCGGGACAGCCCCCCATGAGCAGTTCTTC
v_gene: TRBV20-1; abundance: few; d_gene: .; j_gene: TRBJ2-7; CDR3aa: CSASGPTEQYF; CDR3nt: TGCAGTGCTAGCGGACCTACTGAGCAGTACTTC
v_gene: TRBV5-4; abundance: many; d_gene: .; j_gene: TRBJ2-1; CDR3aa: CASSPAIAATYNEQFF; CDR3nt: TGTGCCAGCAGCCCCGCCATAGCGGCGACCTACAATGAGCAGTTCTTC
v_gene: TRBV19; abundance: many; d_gene: .; j_gene: TRBJ1-2; CDR3aa: CASSIPGLNYGYTF; CDR3nt: TGTGCCAGTAGTATTCCCGGACTGAACTATGGCTACACCTTC
v_gene: TRBV5-1; abundance: many; d_gene: TRBD2; j_gene: TRBJ2-1; CDR3aa: CASSLGLADEQFF; CDR3nt: TGCGCCAGCAGCTTGGGACTAGCGGACGAGCAGTTCTTC
v_gene: TRBV29-1; abundance: many; d_gene: .; j_gene: TRBJ2-1; CDR3aa: CSVETSLSYEQFF; CDR3nt: TGCAGCGTTGAAACCTCACTCAGTTATGAGCAGTTCTTC
v_gene: TRBV6-5; abundance: few; d_gene: TRBD2; j_gene: TRBJ2-1; CDR3aa: CASRTSANSYNEQFF; CDR3nt: TGTGCCAGCAGGACTAGCGCCAACTCCTACAATGAGCAGTTCTTC
v_gene: TRBV6-1; abundance: .; d_gene: .; j_gene: TRBJ2-1; CDR3aa: CASSEATPWGERYNEQFF; CDR3nt: TGTGCCAGCAGTGAAGCCACCCCCTGGGGGGAGCGGTACAATGAGCAGTTCTTC
v_gene: TRBV10-1; abundance: many; d_gene: .; j_gene: TRBJ2-7; CDR3aa: CASSDGPAYEQYF; CDR3nt: TGCGCCAGCAGTGATGGGCCCGCCTACGAGCAGTACTTC
v_gene: TRBV12-3/TRBV12-4; abundance: many; d_gene: TRBD1; j_gene: TRBJ2-1; CDR3aa: CASSLTGGNEQFF; CDR3nt: TGTGCCAGCAGCTTGACAGGGGGAAATGAGCAGTTCTTC
v_gene: TRBV18; abundance: many; d_gene: TRBD2; j_gene: TRBJ2-1; CDR3aa: CASSPGLAGGPSPYNEQFF; CDR3nt: TGTGCCAGCTCACCGGGACTAGCGGGAGGGCCCTCCCCCTACAATGAGCAGTTCTTC
v_gene: TRBV6-5; abundance: .; d_gene: .; j_gene: TRBJ2-3; CDR3aa: CASSYGPLSTDTQYF; CDR3nt: TGTGCCAGCAGTTACGGCCCCCTTAGCACAGATACGCAGTATTTT
v_gene: TRBV10-3; abundance: many; d_gene: .; j_gene: TRBJ1-5; CDR3aa: CAISAGGSNQPQHF; CDR3nt: TGTGCCATCAGTGCGGGGGGGTCCAATCAGCCCCAGCATTTT
v_gene: TRBV18; abundance: many; d_gene: .; j_gene: TRBJ1-3; CDR3aa: CASSPNTGSSGNTIYF; CDR3nt: TGTGCCAGCTCACCAAACACCGGTAGCTCTGGAAACACCATATATTTT
v_gene: TRBV9; abundance: .; d_gene: TRBD2; j_gene: TRBJ2-3; CDR3aa: CASSPAGLAGGFTDTQYF; CDR3nt: TGTGCCAGCAGCCCCGCAGGCCTAGCGGGGGGGTTCACAGATACGCAGTATTTT
v_gene: TRBV6-6; abundance: .; d_gene: .; j_gene: TRBJ2-4; CDR3aa: CASRQVSLAKNIQYF; CDR3nt: TGTGCCAGCAGACAGGTATCCCTAGCCAAAAACATTCAGTACTTC
v_gene: TRBV28; abundance: few; d_gene: TRBD2; j_gene: TRBJ2-7; CDR3aa: CASRSLAAPPYEQYF; CDR3nt: TGTGCCAGCAGGTCGCTAGCGGCCCCACCCTACGAGCAGTACTTC
v_gene: TRBV12-5; abundance: many; d_gene: .; j_gene: TRBJ2-6; CDR3aa: CASGSNYPGTASSGANVLTF; CDR3nt: TGTGCTAGTGGTTCAAATTACCCCGGGACGGCAAGCTCTGGGGCCAACGTCCTGACTTTC
v_gene: TRBV11-2; abundance: few; d_gene: .; j_gene: TRBJ2-7; CDR3aa: CASSLVVSYEQYF; CDR3nt: TGTGCCAGCAGCTTAGTCGTCTCCTACGAGCAGTACTTC
v_gene: TRBV15; abundance: many; d_gene: .; j_gene: TRBJ1-5; CDR3aa: CATSSGAGEPQHF; CDR3nt: TGTGCCACCAGCAGCGGTGCAGGGGAGCCCCAGCATTTT
v_gene: TRBV7-9; abundance: .; d_gene: .; j_gene: TRBJ2-6; CDR3aa: CASSAQVTSGANVLTF; CDR3nt: TGTGCCAGCAGCGCACAGGTTACCTCTGGGGCCAACGTCCTGACTTTC
v_gene: TRBV28; abundance: many; d_gene: .; j_gene: TRBJ1-6; CDR3aa: CASTGGGAFSSYNSPLHF; CDR3nt: TGTGCCAGCACTGGAGGGGGAGCCTTCAGCTCCTATAATTCACCCCTCCACTTT
v_gene: TRBV19; abundance: many; d_gene: .; j_gene: TRBJ2-3; CDR3aa: CASSIAQDIADTQYF; CDR3nt: TGTGCCAGTAGTATAGCACAGGATATTGCGGATACGCAGTATTTT
v_gene: TRBV7-9; abundance: .; d_gene: .; j_gene: TRBJ2-5; CDR3aa: CASSHVGEGRKTQYF; CDR3nt: TGTGCCAGCAGCCACGTCGGGGAAGGGCGGAAGACCCAGTACTTC
v_gene: TRBV5-4; abundance: many; d_gene: TRBD2; j_gene: TRBJ2-1; CDR3aa: CASSLAFPSGNNEQFF; CDR3nt: TGTGCCAGCAGCTTGGCCTTCCCTAGCGGCAACAATGAGCAGTTCTTC
v_gene: TRBV7-8; abundance: many; d_gene: .; j_gene: TRBJ2-4; CDR3aa: CASSLAGQGGNIQYF; CDR3nt: TGTGCCAGCAGCTTAGCCGGACAGGGAGGGAACATTCAGTACTTC
v_gene: TRBV7-3; abundance: few; d_gene: .; j_gene: TRBJ2-5; CDR3aa: CASSPQGGQETQYF; CDR3nt: TGTGCCAGCAGTCCCCAGGGGGGCCAAGAGACCCAGTACTTC
v_gene: TRBV2; abundance: few; d_gene: .; j_gene: TRBJ1-5; CDR3aa: CASEGLRVLTGNQPQHF; CDR3nt: TGTGCCAGCGAGGGACTTCGGGTACTAACAGGCAATCAGCCCCAGCATTTT
v_gene: TRBV5-1; abundance: many; d_gene: .; j_gene: TRBJ2-5; CDR3aa: CASSLPGRETQYF; CDR3nt: TGCGCCAGCAGCTTGCCAGGGCGAGAGACCCAGTACTTC
v_gene: TRBV6-2/TRBV6-3; abundance: .; d_gene: .; j_gene: TRBJ1-5; CDR3aa: CASSYYRDSNQPQHF; CDR3nt: TGTGCCAGCAGTTACTACCGGGACAGCAATCAGCCCCAGCATTTT
v_gene: TRBV27; abundance: many; d_gene: TRBD2; j_gene: TRBJ2-3; CDR3aa: CASSPNEGLKTQYF; CDR3nt: TGTGCCAGCAGCCCTAACGAGGGACTAAAGACGCAGTATTTT
v_gene: TRBV12-3/TRBV12-4; abundance: many; d_gene: .; j_gene: TRBJ1-2; CDR3aa: CASSSREARGYGYTF; CDR3nt: TGTGCCAGCAGTTCACGTGAGGCAAGAGGCTATGGCTACACCTTC
v_gene: TRBV10-2; abundance: .; d_gene: .; j_gene: TRBJ2-7; CDR3aa: CASSEGGIGDPYEQYF; CDR3nt: TGCGCCAGCAGTGAGGGGGGCATAGGGGACCCCTACGAGCAGTACTTC
v_gene: TRBV15; abundance: .; d_gene: .; j_gene: TRBJ2-3; CDR3aa: CATSRDILWDTTDTQYF; CDR3nt: TGTGCCACCAGCAGAGATATTCTGTGGGACACCACAGATACGCAGTATTTT